This T cell receptor beta chain was captured in a study of neurological immune-mediated disorders. This CDR3 has 13 residues. V dropped 4 bases and J dropped 6; count of bases not matched to a gene: 2. The germline V gene encodes CDR1 SQVTM and CDR2 ANQGSEA. Each TCR transcript was tagged with a 10-nucleotide random UMI during 5'RACE. Each CDR3 protein gets one entry after TCRdb re-called the 5' RACE reads with MiXCR. The data contain about 45,000 distinct CDR3 sequences, about 14% of them singletons. This clonotype was detected ten times or more. As yet, its antigen is unknown. Study-wide results and caveats: HTLV-1-associated myelopathy showed the most TCR clonal expansion; multiple sclerosis the least, below healthy controls. Expanded clones shared no identical CDR3 amino acid sequences across subjects, which suggested private TCR-beta repertoires in all groups.

The time point: longitudinal time-point 3. Among the participants, healthy controls were blood bank volunteers in Maryland, USA. V usage is TRBV29-1 and J usage is TRBJ2-2; 10 positions match TRBD1. Material: PBMCs. This receptor was taken from a man aged 25 to 40 in good health. The CDR3 protein is CSVVGTGAGELFF. The DNA of the CDR3 is TGCAGCGTTGTAGGGACAGGGGCCGGGGAGCTGTTTTTT.